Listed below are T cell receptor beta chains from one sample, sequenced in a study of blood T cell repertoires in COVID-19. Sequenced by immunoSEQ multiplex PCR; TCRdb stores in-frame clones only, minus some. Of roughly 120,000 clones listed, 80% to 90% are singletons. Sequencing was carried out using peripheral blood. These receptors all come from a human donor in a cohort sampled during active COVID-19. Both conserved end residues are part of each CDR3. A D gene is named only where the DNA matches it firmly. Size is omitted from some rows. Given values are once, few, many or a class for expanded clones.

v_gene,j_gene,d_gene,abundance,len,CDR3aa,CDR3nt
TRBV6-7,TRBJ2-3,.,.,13,CASLRVSTDTQYF,TGTGCCAGCCTCAGGGTTAGCACAGATACGCAGTATTTT
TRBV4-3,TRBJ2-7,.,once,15,CASSQEAQGRYEQYF,TGCGCCAGCAGCCAAGAGGCACAGGGTCGCTACGAGCAGTACTTC
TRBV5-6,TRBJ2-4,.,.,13,CASSLEGGNIQYF,TGTGCCAGCAGCTTGGAGGGGGGGAACATTCAGTACTTC
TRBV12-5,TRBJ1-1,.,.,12,CASGPGNTEAFF,TGTGCTAGTGGCCCGGGAAACACTGAAGCTTTCTTT
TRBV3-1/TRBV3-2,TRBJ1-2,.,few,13,CASSQEGASGYTF,TGTGCCAGCAGCCAAGAAGGGGCCAGTGGCTACACCTTC
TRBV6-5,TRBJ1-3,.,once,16,CASSYSKTSSGNTIYF,TGTGCCAGCAGTTACTCGAAGACTAGCTCTGGAAACACCATATATTTT
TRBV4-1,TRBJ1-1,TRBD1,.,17,CASSQRRAGTGDTEAFF,TGCGCCAGCAGCCAAAGACGCGCCGGGACAGGGGACACTGAAGCTTTCTTT
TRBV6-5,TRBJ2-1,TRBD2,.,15,CASSLGLAGTNEQFF,TGTGCCAGCAGTTTGGGACTAGCGGGGACCAATGAGCAGTTCTTC
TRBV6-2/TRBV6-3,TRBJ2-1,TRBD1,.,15,CASSYRQGKNNEQFF,TGTGCCAGCAGTTACCGACAGGGGAAAAACAATGAGCAGTTCTTC
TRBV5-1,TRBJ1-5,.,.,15,CASSLDGGSNQPQHF,TGCGCCAGCAGCTTGGACGGGGGGAGCAATCAGCCCCAGCATTTT
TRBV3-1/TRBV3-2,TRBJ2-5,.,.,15,CASSQWEGGGETQYF,TGTGCCAGCAGCCAATGGGAGGGGGGTGGAGAGACCCAGTACTTC
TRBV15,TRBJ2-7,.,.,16,CATSPGFLGAFYEQYF,TGTGCCACCAGCCCCGGGTTTTTGGGGGCTTTCTACGAGCAGTACTTC
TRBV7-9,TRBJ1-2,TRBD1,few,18,CASSPSRQGTFSGYGYTF,TGTGCCAGCAGCCCCTCCCGACAGGGGACATTTTCCGGTTATGGCTACACCTTC
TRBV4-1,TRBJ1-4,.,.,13,CASSRNSNEKLFF,TGCGCCAGCAGCCGGAACAGTAATGAAAAACTGTTTTTT
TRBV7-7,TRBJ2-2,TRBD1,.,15,CASSAQGANTGELFF,TGTGCTAGCAGCGCTCAGGGGGCTAACACCGGGGAGCTGTTTTTT
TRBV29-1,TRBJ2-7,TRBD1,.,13,CSVGTGLWYEQYF,TGCAGCGTCGGGACAGGGTTATGGTACGAGCAGTACTTC
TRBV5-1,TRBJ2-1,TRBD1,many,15,CASSFWTGLGNEQFF,TGCGCCAGCAGCTTCTGGACAGGGTTGGGCAATGAGCAGTTCTTC
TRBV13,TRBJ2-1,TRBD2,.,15,CASSQTSGVYNEQFF,TGTGCCAGCAGCCAGACTAGCGGGGTTTACAATGAGCAGTTCTTC
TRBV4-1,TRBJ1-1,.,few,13,CASSQDGRPEAFF,TGCGCCAGCAGCCAAGATGGCAGGCCTGAAGCTTTCTTT
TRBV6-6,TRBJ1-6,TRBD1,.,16,CASSYSGGTDNSPLHF,TGTGCCAGCAGTTACTCTGGTGGGACAGATAATTCACCCCTCCACTTT
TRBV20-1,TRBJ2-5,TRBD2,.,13,CSASTSGQETQYF,TGCAGTGCTAGTACTAGCGGTCAAGAGACCCAGTACTTC
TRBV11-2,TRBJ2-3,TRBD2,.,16,CASSPASGGTTDTQYF,TGTGCCAGCAGCCCCGCTAGCGGGGGGACCACAGATACGCAGTATTTT
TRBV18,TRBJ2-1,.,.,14,CASSPYQGGDEQFF,TGTGCCAGCTCACCTTACCAGGGCGGAGATGAGCAGTTCTTC